This T cell receptor beta chain was captured in a study of OX40 agonist ivuxolimab in advanced cancers. In the study overall: Ivuxolimab, which targeted the costimulatory receptor OX40 (CD134), was an agonistic, fully human IgG2 monoclonal antibody. Intravenous ivuxolimab was administered to patients every 2 weeks at six dose levels: 0.01, 0.1, 0.3, 1.5, 3 and 10 mg/kg. Among the roughly 50 dose-escalation patients, 19 had hepatocellular carcinoma, roughly 15 melanoma, 9 renal cell carcinoma and 9 head and neck cancer. The dose-escalation cohort was roughly 87% male with a mean age of around 62 years, ranging from about 23 to 85. Prior anti-PD-1, anti-PD-L1 or anti-CTLA-4 therapy was permitted, and checkpoint inhibitors had been received by about 36% of dose-escalation patients. Three dose-escalation patients achieved partial responses, one with hepatocellular carcinoma and two with cutaneous melanoma. The point of sequencing TCRbeta in the periphery was to test whether ivuxolimab changed TCR sequence diversity and drove clonal T-cell expansion. The monotherapy dose-escalation portion (N ≈ 52 patients) of the phase I ivuxolimab trial is reported in the paper.

The full study reports these points: At doses from 0.1 to 3.0 mg/kg, clonal expansion was seen in both CD4+ and CD8+ blood T cells between baseline and week 6. After ivuxolimab, more expanded clones were found on average in CD8+ T cells than in CD4+ T cells. Low levels of normalized T-cell clonal expansion were also seen in some patients who did not respond. Partial responders in the 0.1-3.0 mg/kg groups had among the lowest normalized peripheral clonal expansion, especially among CD8+ T cells. The antigen specificity of the clonally expanded peripheral T cells was not determined.

Patients with autoimmune disease history or receiving systemic immunosuppression were excluded from the trial. Peripheral blood for TCR sequencing was collected from all dose cohorts at baseline, on cycle 4 day 1, and on cycle 7 day 1. The samples were drawn from a first-in-human, open-label, multicenter phase I dose-escalation trial of ivuxolimab. Adults with locally advanced or metastatic melanoma, renal cell, hepatocellular, or head and neck squamous cell carcinoma were enrolled in the trial. CD4+ and CD8+ T cells were sorted separately from peripheral blood before TCR sequencing. Genomic DNA was extracted from sorted cells for sequencing of the TCRbeta CDR3 region. The immunoSEQ Assay was used for sequencing of TCRbeta CDR3 regions. In TCRdb, the immuneACCESS table is reduced to in-frame sequences with V and J assigned. These tables do not hold every clone; where another copy was compared, an unresolved V gene accounts for under half, and the others remain unexplained. The sample includes 90,000 to 95,000 clones, with under 90% observed a single time. Of the sample, around 1.1% is held by the ten largest clones.

According to the germline V gene, CDR1 reads SGHVS and CDR2 reads FNYEAQ. Unmatched junction bases come to 14, with V trimmed by 1 base and J by 1 base. From the cysteine through the phenylalanine, the CDR3 covers 20 amino acids. The sequence is cut down to CDR3 DNA, 60 bases in frame from base 1. A word on this clone: Its binding antigen is unknown. Base qualities are missing; no much larger clone stands one base away.

This clonotype was sampled from an adult with an advanced solid tumor such as melanoma, head and neck, liver or kidney cancer. The material sequenced was CD4+ or CD8+ T cells sorted from blood, taken in a trial of the OX40 agonist ivuxolimab. The chain couples TRBV7-6 to TRBJ2-2; TRBD1 aligns with 8 central bases. CDR3 reads: CASSLGGQGSGVGNTGELFF. The sequenced DNA is TGTGCCAGCAGCTTAGGTGGACAGGGATCTGGAGTAGGGAACACCGGGGAGCTGTTTTTT.